Listed here are 29 T cell receptor beta chains from one sample, sequenced in a study of T-cell reconstitution after alpha-beta-depleted transplantation in children. A library of TCRbeta sequences, prepared with unique molecular identifiers, was generated. MiXCR, applied by TCRdb to the PCR reads, yields one record per CDR3 protein. The repertoire holds hundreds of thousands of distinct CDR3 sequences, with 32% as singletons. The specimen comprised PBMCs from the stem cell graft donor, sampled from the stem cell graft. These receptors came from a human donor who donated a stem cell graft to a child with aplastic anemia.

Here the CDR3 reads CASSQDQGARGYTF. CDR3 nucleotides: TGTGCCAGCAGCCAGGACCAGGGGGCGAGAGGCTACACCTTC. This chain connects TRBV3-1 to TRBJ1-2; 8 bases agree with TRBD1. Unmatched junction bases numbered 8, after V lost 3 bases and J lost 8 bases. This CDR3 has 14 residues. The germline gives CDR1 LGHDT, CDR2 YNNKEL (reference sequence).

The CDR3 sequence: CASSPGGQAYQPQHF. CDR3 bases: TGTGCCAGCTCGCCGGGAGGTCAAGCATATCAGCCCCAGCATTTT. The rearrangement joins TRBV12-3 or TRBV12-4 to TRBJ1-5; no reliable D call. Trimming cost V 8 bases and J 5 bases, with 19 bases left between them. This CDR3 spans 15 amino acids.

This clonotype appeared once. This chain joins TRBV4-2 and TRBJ2-5, with 9 bases lining up with TRBD2. The CDR3 totals 18 residues. Germline CDR1 and CDR2: LGHNA and YNFKEQ. J gave up 5 bases and V 1 base, and 14 bases lay outside the gene matches. The CDR3 spells CASSQGATSGSGFETQYF. In DNA form, the CDR3 reads TGTGCCAGCAGCCAAGGGGCGACTAGCGGATCGGGATTTGAGACCCAGTACTTC.

This chain joins TRBV30 and TRBJ1-5, with TRBD1 matching 9 bases. Germline V CDR1 and CDR2: GTSNPN, SVGIG (reference sequence). Losses at the gene ends were 0 bases for V and 4 bases for J; bases not matched to a gene: 4. The CDR3 sequence is 15 residues long. This CDR3 is CAWSVIGTGNQPQHF. CDR3 nucleotides: TGTGCCTGGAGTGTCATCGGGACAGGGAATCAGCCCCAGCATTTT.

This clonotype has just one count. The chain joins TRBV5-1 to TRBJ2-5, with D perhaps TRBD1 or TRBD2 (6 bases each). Trimming shortened V by 3 bases and J by 0 bases, and 15 bases separated the two germline ends. The CDR3 runs 16 residues. Germline lookup yields CDR1 SGHRS and CDR2 YFSETQ. This CDR3 is CASSSGDMGNQETQYF. DNA of the CDR3: TGCGCCAGCAGCTCGGGGGACATGGGGAACCAAGAGACCCAGTACTTC.

This CDR3 is CATSVTGFSGANVLTF. The CDR3, as DNA: TGTGCCACCAGTGTTACAGGGTTTTCTGGGGCCAACGTCCTGACTTTC. The rearrangement joins TRBV24-1 to TRBJ2-6, with D maybe TRBD1 (6 bases). Between the trimmed V and J ends, which lost 5 bases and 1 base, there was a span of 11 bases. This CDR3 spans 16 amino acids. Germline CDR1 KGHDR, CDR2 SFDVKD.

The gene calls are TRBV7-2 and TRBJ2-2; D remains ambiguous. Germline V lookup: CDR1 SGHTA, CDR2 FQGNSA. This CDR3 is built from 16 residues. The ends were cut back, 0 bases at V and 5 bases at J, with 13 bases in the middle. Written as DNA, the CDR3 is TGTGCCAGCAGCTTAGCGATTCGATCCGGGACCGGGGAGCTGTTTTTT. Translated, it gives CASSLAIRSGTGELFF. The whole variable domain, remainder taken from reference TRBV7-2 and TRBJ2-2, is GAGVSQSPSNKVTEKGKDVELRCDPISGHTALYWYRQSLGQGLEFLIYFQGNSAPDKSGLPSDRFSAERTGGSVSTLTIQRTQQEDSAVYLCASSLAIRSGTGELFFGEGSRLTVL.

This clonotype was observed a handful of times. This sequence joins TRBV11-3 and TRBJ1-1; D not certain. With 1 base removed from V and 0 bases from J, the gap between germline ends came to 6 bases. CDR1 SGHNT and CDR2 YENEEA come from the germline V gene. This CDR3 has 14 amino acids. The CDR3: CASSLASLNTEAFF. The DNA of the CDR3 is TGTGCCAGCAGCTTAGCCTCCCTGAACACTGAAGCTTTCTTT.

The chain is built from TRBV25-1 and TRBJ1-4, with a weak D call TRBD1 (6 bases). The V end was cut by 4 bases, the J end by 10 bases, with 16 bases between. From germline, CDR1 is MGHDK and CDR2 SYGVNS. CDR3 length: 14 amino acids. The CDR3 DNA reads TGTGCCAGCAGTGCGGAGGACAGTAGGGGAAAACTGTTTTTT. It is translated as CASSAEDSRGKLFF.

As for this clonotype: The junction does not match germline at one end; this may be a read error. This rearrangement joins TRBV7-9 to TRBJ2-3, with 10 bases lining up with TRBD2. The CDR3 spans 14 residues. CDR1 and CDR2 from the germline V gene are SEHNR and FQNEAQ (reference sequence). The CDR3 loop reads CASSLEGLALTQYF. CDR3 sequence (DNA): TGCGCCAGCAGCTTAGAGGGACTAGCGTTGACGCAGTATTTT.

The gene calls are TRBV28 and TRBJ2-7, with 11 bases fitting TRBD2. This CDR3 is built from 15 residues. With V trimmed by 2 bases and J by 3 bases, 3 bases remained unmatched. CDR1 is MDHEN and CDR2 is SYDVKM in the germline V gene. This CDR3 reads CASSLTSGGLYEQYF. CDR3 in DNA: TGTGCCAGCAGTTTAACTAGCGGGGGCCTCTACGAGCAGTACTTC.

This clonotype has more than one count but fewer than ten. This chain connects TRBV18 to TRBJ2-3, with TRBD2 identical over 7 bases. The CDR3 consists of 17 residues. CDR1 is KGHSH and CDR2 is LQKENI in the germline V gene. Losses at the gene ends were 0 bases for V and 0 bases for J; bases not matched to a gene: 6. The DNA of the CDR3 is TGTGCCAGCTCACCACCGAATGCGGGAGAGAGCACAGATACGCAGTATTTT. Translation gives CASSPPNAGESTDTQYF.

CDR3: CASSSFIGAINYGYTF. The CDR3 coding sequence is TGTGCCAGCAGTTCCTTCATAGGGGCCATTAACTATGGCTACACCTTC. This chain joins TRBV12-3 or TRBV12-4 and TRBJ1-2; D is possibly TRBD1 (5 bases). This CDR3 region has 16 residues. V lost 4 bases, J lost 1 base, and 16 bases lay in between.

CDR3 bases: TGTGCCAGCAGTTCCTCTAGGGCCCCAGCCTACGAGCAGTACGTC. The encoded protein is CASSSSRAPAYEQYV. This sequence joins TRBV28 and TRBJ2-7; no firm D call. The germline V and J ends were trimmed by 4 bases and 2 bases, with 15 bases remaining between them. The CDR3 contains 15 residues. The germline gives CDR1 MDHEN, CDR2 SYDVKM.

The chain couples TRBV28 to TRBJ2-7; either TRBD1 or TRBD2 may supply D (7 bases each). This CDR3 is 14 amino acids long. Germline V gene lookup returns CDR1 MDHEN and CDR2 SYDVKM. The V end was cut by 1 base, the J end by 2 bases, with 9 bases between. In DNA form, the CDR3 reads TGTGCCAGCAGTTTATCAGGGGGGGCCTACGAGCAGTACTTC. Protein product: CASSLSGGAYEQYF.

The V gene is TRBV5-1, the J gene TRBJ2-1; 7 bases align to TRBD1. The V segment lost 4 bases and the J segment 8 bases; nucleotides outside the gene matches: 12. The CDR3 spans 15 residues. Germline V CDR1 and CDR2: SGHRS, YFSETQ. The CDR3 DNA is TGCGCCAGCAGCATGGCAGGGACAGCGAGAGATGAGCAGTTCTTC. It translates to CASSMAGTARDEQFF.

This clonotype was observed many times. V usage is TRBV20-1 and J usage is TRBJ1-5; no definite D call. CDR1 is DFQATT, CDR2 SNEGSKA, per germline (reference sequence). The V and J ends lost 0 bases and 2 bases respectively, with 8 bases between them. There are 14 residues in the CDR3. The CDR3 here is CSARESQGNQPQHF. In DNA, the CDR3 is TGCAGTGCTAGAGAATCGCAGGGCAATCAGCCCCAGCATTTT.

In its sample, this clonotype was seen a few times. V usage is TRBV20-1 and J usage is TRBJ1-5; 7 positions match TRBD1. Germline loops: CDR1 DFQATT, CDR2 SNEGSKA (reference sequence). With V trimmed by 2 bases and J by 0 bases, 4 bases remained unmatched. The CDR3 spans 15 residues. The CDR3 DNA sequence: TGCAGTGCTAGATTCGGGACAGATAGCAATCAGCCCCAGCATTTT. Amino acids: CSARFGTDSNQPQHF.

V gene TRBV5-5 combines with J gene TRBJ1-5; D is uncertain. V shed 1 base and J shed 6 bases, with 11 bases lying between them. Germline V gene lookup returns CDR1 SGHKS and CDR2 YYEKEE (reference sequence). The CDR3 is 14 amino acids. The DNA of the CDR3 is TGTGCCAGCAGCTTGAGCCCGGCGAGTCAGCCCCAGCATTTT. Translation gives CASSLSPASQPQHF.

The chain combines TRBV20-1 with TRBJ2-1; TRBD1 or TRBD2 may be the D gene (6 bases each). The germline V gene encodes CDR1 DFQATT and CDR2 SNEGSKA (reference sequence). This CDR3 contains 15 residues. V shed 6 bases and J shed 5 bases, with 20 bases lying between them. CDR3 amino acids: CSAPRRGSLHNEQFF. In nucleotides, the CDR3 is TGCAGTGCCCCCAGGAGGGGGTCCTTACACAATGAGCAGTTCTTC.

The V call is TRBV5-1, the J call TRBJ2-1, with D tentatively TRBD1 (6 bases). V was trimmed by 4 bases and J by 1 base, leaving 9 bases between them. This CDR3 region has 14 residues. Per the germline V gene, CDR1 is SGHRS and CDR2 is YFSETQ. The CDR3 reads CASSRGQSYNEQFF. The CDR3 DNA is TGCGCCAGCAGCCGCGGACAGTCCTACAATGAGCAGTTCTTC.

The CDR3 spells CASSSGVRETQYF. DNA for the CDR3: TGTGCCAGCAGTTCCGGGGTGCGGGAGACCCAGTACTTC. The chain uses TRBV28 and TRBJ2-5; weak D call: TRBD2 (5 bases). Trimming shortened V by 4 bases and J by 5 bases, and 11 bases separated the two germline ends. CDR1 is MDHEN, CDR2 SYDVKM, per germline. CDR3 length: 13 amino acids.

This clonotype has only a few counts. The J gene is TRBJ2-3, the V gene TRBV6-1, with TRBD2 matching 10 bases. The trim removed 4 bases at V and 1 base at J, leaving 2 bases unmatched. Germline CDR1 MNHNS, CDR2 SASEGT. The CDR3 runs 15 residues. The CDR3 DNA reads TGTGCCAGCAGTGGCCTAGCGGGAGGCACAGATACGCAGTATTTT. This translates into CASSGLAGGTDTQYF.

This clonotype was seen a handful of times. The V gene is TRBV7-2, the J gene TRBJ2-3; 14 bases fit TRBD2. J gave up 10 bases and V 9 bases, and 6 bases lay outside the gene matches. This CDR3 comprises 13 residues. Germline CDR1 and CDR2: SGHTA and FQGNSA. The CDR3 coding sequence is TGTGCCAGAGCAGGACTAGCGGGAGGTGCGCAGTATTTT. As protein: CARAGLAGGAQYF.

This clonotype was seen more than once but under ten times. CDR3 bases: TGTGCCAGCTCACCGATGACAGGGACGAGCTCTGGAAACACCATATATTTT. Its translation: CASSPMTGTSSGNTIYF. The genes are TRBV18 and TRBJ1-3; TRBD1 matches at 7 bases. This CDR3 has 17 amino acids. CDR1 and CDR2 from the germline V gene are KGHSH and LQKENI. The ends lost 3 bases at V and 0 bases at J; junction bases unmatched: 8. The variable domain in full, with the rest retrieved from reference TRBV18 and TRBJ1-3, is NAGVMQNPRHLVRRRGQEARLRCSPMKGHSHVYWYRQLPEEGLKFMVYLQKENIIDESGMPKERFSAEFPKEGPSILRIQQVVRGDSAAYFCASSPMTGTSSGNTIYFGEGSWLTVV.

In this sample, this clonotype turned up a few times. This sequence joins TRBV20-1 and TRBJ1-4, with D maybe TRBD1 (5 bases). The V gene's germline CDR1 is DFQATT and CDR2 SNEGSKA (reference sequence). The CDR3 is 14 residues long. Deletions cut 6 bases from V and 0 bases from J, with 11 bases between. DNA for the CDR3: TGCAGTGCACAGGACGTTGCAACTAATGAAAAACTGTTTTTT. It encodes CSAQDVATNEKLFF.

This clonotype was observed a handful of times. The chain is built from TRBV3-1 and TRBJ1-1, with 7 bases fitting TRBD1. The length of the CDR3 is 14 residues. Germline-derived CDR1 and CDR2 are LGHDT and YNNKEL (reference sequence). Trimming at V came to 4 bases and at J to 7 bases, leaving 9 bases not matched to a gene. This CDR3 reads CASSPLQQGFEAFF. Here the CDR3 DNA reads TGTGCCAGCAGCCCACTACAACAGGGGTTTGAAGCTTTCTTT.

A single count supports this clonotype. This chain joins TRBV5-4 and TRBJ1-1; D might be TRBD1 (6 bases). Germline V gene data show CDR1 as SGHNT and CDR2 as YYREEE (reference sequence). CDR3 size: 16 residues. Trimming removed 5 bases from V and 3 bases from J, with 20 bases in between. The CDR3 bases are TGTGCCAGCAGTCACGTAGCCCCCAAGGGGGACACTGAAGCTTTCTTT. Residues: CASSHVAPKGDTEAFF.

This clonotype turned up a few times. The CDR3 DNA reads TGTGCCAGCAGCTTGGACAGCATTTTTTACAATGAGCAGTTCTTC. Amino acid sequence: CASSLDSIFYNEQFF. This chain joins TRBV11-2 and TRBJ2-1; possibly TRBD1 for D (6 bases). V lost 3 bases, J lost 4 bases, and 13 bases lay in between. This CDR3 comprises 15 residues. Germline CDR1 is SGHAT and CDR2 is FQNNGV.